This T cell receptor (beta chain) was sequenced in a study of memory CD4+ T cells and cytomegalovirus serostatus. The sort gate was single viable CD3+CD4+CD8-CD45RO+ cells for memory CD4+ T cells. TCRdb's table, derived via immunoSEQ multiplex PCR, lists solely in-frame clones and lacks some. The repertoire consists of under 40,000 clones, with 70% to 80% occurring once and the leading ten covering less than 6%. Input material: memory CD4+ T cells from blood. The receptor was derived from an adult in good health and CMV-seropositive.

CDR3 sequence reads: CASQPTGGSNYGYTF. The CDR3, as DNA: TGTGCCAGCCAACCGACAGGGGGATCGAACTATGGCTACACCTTC. The gene calls are TRBV6-4 and TRBJ1-2, with TRBD1 identical over 9 bases. Unmatched junction bases numbered 9, after V lost 8 bases and J lost 2 bases. There are 15 residues in the CDR3. The germline V gene has CDR1 MRHNA and CDR2 SNTAGT.